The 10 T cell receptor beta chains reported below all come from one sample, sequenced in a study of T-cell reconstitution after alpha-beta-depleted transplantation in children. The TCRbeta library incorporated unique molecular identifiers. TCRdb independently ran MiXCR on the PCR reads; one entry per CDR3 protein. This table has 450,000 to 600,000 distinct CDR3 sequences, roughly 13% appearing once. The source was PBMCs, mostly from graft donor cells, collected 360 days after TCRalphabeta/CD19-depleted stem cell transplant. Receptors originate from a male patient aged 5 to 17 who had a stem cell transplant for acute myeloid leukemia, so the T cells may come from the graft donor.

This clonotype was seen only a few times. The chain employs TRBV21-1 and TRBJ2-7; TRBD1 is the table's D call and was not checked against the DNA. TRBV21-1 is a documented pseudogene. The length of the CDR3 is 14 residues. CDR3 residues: CASSKAKGVDEQYF. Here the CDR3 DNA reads TGTGCCAGCAGCAAAGCCAAGGGGGTAGACGAGCAGTACTTC.

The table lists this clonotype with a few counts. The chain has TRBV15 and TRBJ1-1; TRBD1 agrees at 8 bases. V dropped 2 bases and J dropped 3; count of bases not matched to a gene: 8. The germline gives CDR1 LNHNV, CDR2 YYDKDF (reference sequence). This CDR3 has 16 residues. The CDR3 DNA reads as TGTGCCACCAGCAGATCAGGGGGCCTATGGGACACTGAAGCTTTCTTT. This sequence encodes CATSRSGGLWDTEAFF.

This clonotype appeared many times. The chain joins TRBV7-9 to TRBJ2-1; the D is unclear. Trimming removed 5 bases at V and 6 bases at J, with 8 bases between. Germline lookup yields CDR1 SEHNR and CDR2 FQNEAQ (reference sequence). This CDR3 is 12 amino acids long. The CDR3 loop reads CASSTPPNEQFF. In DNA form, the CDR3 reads TGTGCCAGCAGCACCCCTCCCAATGAGCAGTTCTTC. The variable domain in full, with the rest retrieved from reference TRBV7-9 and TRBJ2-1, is DTGVSQNPRHKITKRGQNVTFRCDPISEHNRLYWYRQTLGQGPEFLTYFQNEAQLEKSRLLSDRFSAERPKGSFSTLEIQRTEQGDSAMYLCASSTPPNEQFFGPGTRLTVL.

The CDR3 sequence is CATSRDYPGLGIFSDYEQYF. In DNA form, the CDR3 reads TGTGCCACCAGCAGAGATTATCCGGGACTAGGGATTTTTAGCGACTACGAGCAGTACTTC. V gene TRBV15 combines with J gene TRBJ2-7, with 8 bases that match TRBD2. V shed 0 bases, J shed 3 bases, and the junction held 19 bases outside the gene matches. Germline V gene lookup returns CDR1 LNHNV and CDR2 YYDKDF (reference sequence). The CDR3 has 20 residues.

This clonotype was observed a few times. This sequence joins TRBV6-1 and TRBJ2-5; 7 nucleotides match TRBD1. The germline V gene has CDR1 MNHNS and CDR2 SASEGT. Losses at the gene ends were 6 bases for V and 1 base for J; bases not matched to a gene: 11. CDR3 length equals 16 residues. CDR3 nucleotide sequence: TGTGCCAGCAGCCCAACCGGGGACAGCTCCCAAGAGACCCAGTACTTC. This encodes CASSPTGDSSQETQYF.

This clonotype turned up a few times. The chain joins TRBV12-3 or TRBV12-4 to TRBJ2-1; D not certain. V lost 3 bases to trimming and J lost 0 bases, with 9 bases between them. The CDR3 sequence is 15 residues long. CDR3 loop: CASSLVPISYNEQFF. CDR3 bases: TGTGCCAGCAGTTTGGTGCCCATCTCCTACAATGAGCAGTTCTTC.

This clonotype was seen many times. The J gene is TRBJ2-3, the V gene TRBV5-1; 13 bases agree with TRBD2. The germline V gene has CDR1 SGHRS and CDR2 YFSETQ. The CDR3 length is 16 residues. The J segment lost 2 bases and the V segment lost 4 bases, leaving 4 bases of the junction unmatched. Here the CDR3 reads CASSRTSGRPTDTQYF. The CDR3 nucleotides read TGCGCCAGCAGCCGGACTAGCGGGAGACCCACAGATACGCAGTATTTT.

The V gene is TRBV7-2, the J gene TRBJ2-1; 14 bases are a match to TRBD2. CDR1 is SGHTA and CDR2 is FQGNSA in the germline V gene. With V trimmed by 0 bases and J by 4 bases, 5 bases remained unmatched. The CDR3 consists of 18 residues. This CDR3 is CASSLAGLAGVGYNEQFF. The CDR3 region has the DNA TGTGCCAGCAGCTTAGCGGGACTAGCGGGAGTCGGGTACAATGAGCAGTTCTTC.

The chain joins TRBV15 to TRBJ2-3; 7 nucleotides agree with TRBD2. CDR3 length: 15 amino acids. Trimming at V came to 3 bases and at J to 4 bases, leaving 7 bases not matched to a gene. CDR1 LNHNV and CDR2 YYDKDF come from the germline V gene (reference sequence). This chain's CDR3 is CATSRTSTPSDTQYF. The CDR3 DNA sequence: TGTGCCACCAGCAGGACTAGCACCCCTTCAGATACGCAGTATTTT.

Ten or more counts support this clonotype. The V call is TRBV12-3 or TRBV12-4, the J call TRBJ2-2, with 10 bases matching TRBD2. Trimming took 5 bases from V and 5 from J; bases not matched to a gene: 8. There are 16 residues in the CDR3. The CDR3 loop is CASSEPLAGLTGELFF. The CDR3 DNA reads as TGTGCCAGCAGTGAGCCACTAGCGGGGTTGACCGGGGAGCTGTTTTTT.